These 27 T cell receptor beta chains share one sample of origin, sequenced in a study of blood T cell repertoires in COVID-19. Assay: immunoSEQ multiplex PCR; the TCRdb copy retains only in-frame clones and omits some. The sample carries some 180,000 clones, approximately 90% recorded once. Material: peripheral blood. All receptors come from a middle-aged man with active or convalescent COVID-19.

The count of this clone is one. The rearrangement links TRBV5-5 to TRBJ2-5, with 9 bases lining up with TRBD1. The CDR3 extends over 16 amino acids. Per germline, CDR1 SGHKS and CDR2 YYEKEE (reference sequence). Trimming removed 5 bases from V and 2 bases from J; junction bases left unmatched: 10. As DNA, the CDR3 is TGTGCCAGCAGTTCCGGGACAGGGAAGGGGCAAGAGACCCAGTACTTC. As protein: CASSSGTGKGQETQYF.

This chain uses TRBV7-9 with TRBJ1-1; D gene ambiguous. V was clipped by 0 bases and J by 3 bases, with 5 bases between them. The CDR3 has 13 residues. Germline CDR1 and CDR2: SEHNR and FQNEAQ (reference sequence). The CDR3 protein is CASSLAAYTEAFF. The CDR3 nucleotides read TGTGCCAGCAGCTTAGCGGCCTACACTGAAGCTTTCTTT.

The rearrangement joins TRBV30 to TRBJ1-3, with D possibly matching TRBD1 (6 bases). Germline V lookup: CDR1 GTSNPN, CDR2 SVGIG (reference sequence). The CDR3 runs 13 residues. V was cut by 1 base and J by 3 bases, with 7 bases left in between. CDR3 in amino acids: CAWSGGGGNTIYF. Written as DNA, the CDR3 is TGTGCCTGGAGTGGAGGGGGTGGAAACACCATATATTTT.

This CDR3 is CASSLGDRGGRQTEAFF. The CDR3 DNA reads TGTGCCAGCAGCTTAGGGGACAGGGGCGGGCGGCAAACTGAAGCTTTCTTT. V usage is TRBV7-6 and J usage is TRBJ1-1, with TRBD1 matching over 10 bases. The V gene end was trimmed by 1 base and the J gene end by 5 bases; junction bases not matched to a gene: 10. The CDR3 length is 17 residues. Looked up from germline, CDR1 is SGHVS and CDR2 is FNYEAQ.

This chain connects TRBV5-1 to TRBJ2-3; TRBD2 matches 10 bases. The CDR3 extends over 18 amino acids. Germline CDR1 reads SGHRS; CDR2 reads YFSETQ. V was clipped by 0 bases and J by 2 bases; unmatched bases: 9. The chain's CDR3 is CASSLGSGGTLNTDTQYF. The CDR3 DNA reads as TGCGCCAGCAGCTTGGGTAGCGGGGGGACCTTAAACACAGATACGCAGTATTTT.

This chain links TRBV5-4 with TRBJ2-1; D may be TRBD1 (5 bases). There are 14 residues in the CDR3. Trimming stripped 3 bases from V and 6 bases from J, with 13 bases between. Per the germline V gene, CDR1 is SGHNT and CDR2 is YYREEE (reference sequence). The CDR3, as DNA: TGTGCCAGCAGCTCATGGAATCAGGGCAATGAGCAGTTCTTC. It encodes CASSSWNQGNEQFF.

The V and J genes are TRBV1 and TRBJ2-7; TRBD2 was called by the table and not checked on the DNA. TRBV1 constitutes a pseudogene. CDR3 length: 18 amino acids. The CDR3 DNA sequence: TGCACCAGCAGCCACCAGCTTTCCGGGACTAGCGGGGGTGGAGAGCAGTACTTC. Translated, it gives CTSSHQLSGTSGGGEQYF.

The chain employs TRBV7-2 and TRBJ1-4; a possible D gene is TRBD1 (5 bases). With 3 bases removed from V and 6 bases from J, the gap between germline ends came to 11 bases. Germline CDR1 is SGHTA and CDR2 is FQGNSA. This CDR3 spans 14 amino acids. The CDR3 DNA follows: TGTGCCAGCAGCTTGCGGGGGAAAGATGAAAAACTGTTTTTT. Translated: CASSLRGKDEKLFF.

The chain employs TRBV14 and TRBJ1-1; D is uncertain. Germline CDR1 and CDR2: SGHDN and FVKESK. The CDR3 sequence is 15 residues long. Deletions cut 1 base from V and 0 bases from J, with 9 bases between. The CDR3, as DNA: TGTGCCAGCAGCCAAGGGCACACTATGAACACTGAAGCTTTCTTT. Translating gives CASSQGHTMNTEAFF.

The chain is built from TRBV5-4 and TRBJ1-1; 7 bases are shared with TRBD1. V lost 5 bases, J lost 1 base, and 2 bases stayed unmatched. CDR1 and CDR2 (germline): SGHNT, YYREEE (reference sequence). The CDR3 totals 13 residues. CDR3 sequence reads: CASRGQQNTEAFF. The CDR3 coding sequence is TGTGCCAGCAGGGGACAGCAGAACACTGAAGCTTTCTTT.

The CDR3 coding sequence is TGCAGCGTTGATCAGGAGGGAGGCTATGGCTACACCTTC. Protein product: CSVDQEGGYGYTF. J is TRBJ1-2 and V is TRBV29-1; D is unresolved. The CDR3 consists of 13 residues. CDR1 and CDR2 (germline): SQVTM, ANQGSEA. The germline V and J ends were trimmed by 3 bases and 4 bases, with 12 bases remaining between them.

The rearrangement links TRBV7-2 to TRBJ2-2, with D possibly being TRBD1 (6 bases). Germline V gene data show CDR1 as SGHTA and CDR2 as FQGNSA. Trimming removed 5 bases at V and 6 bases at J, with 10 bases between. The CDR3 extends over 13 amino acids. Here the CDR3 DNA reads TGTGCCAGCAGCGCACAGGGATCCGGGGAGCTGTTTTTT. Translating it yields CASSAQGSGELFF.

This chain connects TRBV12-5 to TRBJ2-5; 9 bases map to TRBD1. V lost 4 bases to trimming and J lost 3 bases; unmatched junction nucleotides: 9. From germline, CDR1 is LGHNT and CDR2 FRNRAP. The CDR3 has 16 amino acids. The CDR3 DNA reads TGTGCTAGTGGTTCCGGACAGGGGAAGTGGAAAGAGACCCAGTACTTC. It is translated as CASGSGQGKWKETQYF.

With respect to this clone: The same CDR3 can be traced to other DNA sequences in this sample. The chain recombines TRBV19 with TRBJ2-2; a weak D match, TRBD1 (6 bases). The V and J ends lost 4 bases and 1 base respectively, with 7 bases between them. The CDR3 runs 14 residues. The germline CDR1 and CDR2 sequences are LNHDA and SQIVND (reference sequence). The CDR3 nucleotides are TGTGCCAGTAGTAAGGACAGGAACACCGGGGAGCTGTTTTTT. This translates into CASSKDRNTGELFF.

In its sample, this clone was seen once. The V gene is TRBV2, the J gene TRBJ2-1; 13 bases are a match to TRBD2. From germline, CDR1 is SNHLY and CDR2 FYNNEI. The trim removed 6 bases at V and 8 bases at J, leaving 10 bases unmatched. CDR3 length equals 16 residues. The CDR3 sequence: CASSRGLAGAGDEQFF. The CDR3 bases are TGTGCCAGCAGCCGCGGACTAGCGGGAGCGGGGGATGAGCAGTTCTTC.

The rearrangement uses TRBV11-2 and TRBJ2-2; D may be TRBD2 (6 bases). This CDR3 has 16 residues. Germline assignment: CDR1 SGHAT and CDR2 FQNNGV. V was shortened by 5 bases and J by 2 bases, with 15 bases between the two germline ends. The CDR3 loop is CASSPRPGVNTGELFF. The CDR3 DNA sequence: TGTGCCAGCAGCCCCCGGCCGGGAGTTAACACCGGGGAGCTGTTTTTT.

The chain uses TRBV19 and TRBJ1-6; 7 nucleotides match TRBD1. Germline values: CDR1 LNHDA, CDR2 SQIVND (reference sequence). This CDR3 contains 13 residues. With V trimmed by 8 bases and J by 10 bases, 8 bases remained unmatched. This CDR3 is CASGAGGQSPLHF. The CDR3 nucleotides are TGTGCCAGTGGGGCAGGGGGACAATCACCCCTCCACTTT.

This chain joins TRBV14 and TRBJ2-1; tentatively, D is TRBD2 (6 bases). The CDR3 spans 15 residues. V shed 1 base and J shed 3 bases, with 10 bases lying between them. Germline lookup yields CDR1 SGHDN and CDR2 FVKESK. CDR3 residues: CASSQAGVFYNEQFF. The CDR3 DNA reads TGTGCCAGCAGCCAAGCGGGAGTGTTCTACAATGAGCAGTTCTTC.

The genes are TRBV3-1 (or the pseudogene TRBV3-2) and TRBJ1-4; TRBD1 is a possible D gene (6 bases). CDR3 length: 16 residues. The V and J ends lost 0 bases and 6 bases respectively, with 14 bases between them. CDR1 is LGHDT and CDR2 is YNNKEL in the germline V gene (reference sequence). The CDR3 region is CASSQESPGAYEKLFF. The CDR3 DNA sequence: TGTGCCAGCAGCCAAGAATCGCCAGGGGCCTATGAAAAACTGTTTTTT.

The table lists this clone with a count of one. This sequence joins TRBV19 and TRBJ1-3, with TRBD1 matching over 11 bases. The CDR3 is 15 residues long. Germline V CDR1 and CDR2: LNHDA, SQIVND (reference sequence). V lost 9 bases and J lost 4; bases outside the gene matches: 8. The chain's CDR3 is CASQQDRGPGNTIYF. In nucleotides, the CDR3 is TGTGCCAGCCAACAGGACAGGGGGCCAGGAAACACCATATATTTT.

The chain combines TRBV5-1 with TRBJ2-3, with D perhaps TRBD2 (7 bases). The V and J ends lost 2 bases and 1 base respectively, with 26 bases between them. Germline assignment: CDR1 SGHRS and CDR2 YFSETQ. This CDR3 is built from 20 residues. CDR3 sequence reads: CASSFTGGSGGGSRTDTQYF. The CDR3 nucleotides are TGCGCCAGCAGCTTTACCGGGGGGTCCGGGGGCGGGTCCCGCACAGATACGCAGTATTTT. The full variable domain, completed using reference TRBV5-1 and TRBJ2-3, is KAGVTQTPRYLIKTRGQQVTLSCSPISGHRSVSWYQQTPGQGLQFLFEYFSETQRNKGNFPGRFSGRQFSNSRSEMNVSTLELGDSALYLCASSFTGGSGGGSRTDTQYFGPGTRLTVL.

DNA of the CDR3: TGTGCCAGTAGTATACTGGGCCCCGGGGTGGAGCAGTACTTC. Protein product: CASSILGPGVEQYF. The chain has TRBV19 and TRBJ2-7; the D gene is possibly TRBD2 (5 bases). This CDR3 region has 14 residues. V gave up 2 bases and J gave up 7 bases, with 15 bases separating them. Germline CDR1 reads LNHDA; CDR2 reads SQIVND (reference sequence).

The chain recombines TRBV2 with TRBJ1-5; 9 nucleotides align to TRBD1. The CDR3 runs to 16 residues. The ends lost 5 bases at V and 4 bases at J; junction bases unmatched: 9. Germline-derived CDR1 and CDR2 are SNHLY and FYNNEI. CDR3 in DNA: TGTGCCAGCAGTCGGGACAGGGCTGCCGTGAATCAGCCCCAGCATTTT. Amino acid sequence: CASSRDRAAVNQPQHF.

This clone was observed a few times. The chain is built from TRBV5-1 and TRBJ1-2; D unresolved. Deletions cut 0 bases from V and 3 bases from J, with 18 bases between. Per the germline V gene, CDR1 is SGHRS and CDR2 is YFSETQ. The CDR3 runs to 17 residues. CDR3 region: CASSLAEGQPTDYGYTF. The CDR3 coding sequence is TGCGCCAGCAGCTTGGCTGAGGGCCAGCCCACGGACTATGGCTACACCTTC.

The chain uses TRBV19 and TRBJ2-4, with 7 bases lining up with TRBD1. The germline CDR1 and CDR2 sequences are LNHDA and SQIVND (reference sequence). J lost 2 bases, V lost 6 bases, and 7 bases had no gene match. This CDR3 contains 15 residues. The CDR3 nucleotides are TGTGCCAGTAGCGAGGGGGCGCGATCCAAAAACATTCAGTACTTC. It encodes CASSEGARSKNIQYF.

V and J are TRBV7-9 and TRBJ1-1, with D unresolved. The CDR3 totals 13 residues. Trimming took 3 bases from V and 7 from J, leaving 12 bases between them. The germline gives CDR1 SEHNR, CDR2 FQNEAQ (reference sequence). The CDR3: CASSFEIESEAFF. Written as DNA, the CDR3 is TGTGCCAGCAGCTTCGAGATTGAGAGTGAAGCTTTCTTT.

This clone occurred once. The genes are TRBV28 and TRBJ1-5; no reliable D call. The CDR3 has 11 amino acids. The germline gives CDR1 MDHEN, CDR2 SYDVKM. Trimming shortened V by 6 bases and J by 4 bases, and 4 bases separated the two germline ends. This CDR3 reads CASSQNQPQHF. The CDR3 region has the DNA TGTGCCAGCAGCCAAAATCAGCCCCAGCATTTT.